What follows are 12 T cell receptor beta chains derived from one specimen sequenced in a study of blood T cell repertoires in COVID-19. The repertoire was sequenced with immunoSEQ multiplex PCR; TCRdb's copy has only in-frame clones and lacks some. The repertoire holds over 100,000 clones, with 70% to 85% as singletons. The sequencing input was peripheral blood. The receptors shown here come from a woman between 65 and 79 years old with acute or convalescent COVID-19.

This clone was detected a few times. The CDR3 DNA reads as TGCGCCAGCATCAAGACAGGAAAGACCTACAATGAGCAGTTCTTC. Protein sequence: CASIKTGKTYNEQFF. The rearrangement joins TRBV23-1 to TRBJ2-1, with D maybe TRBD1 (6 bases). TRBV23-1 is an open reading frame, and its role is uncertain. The CDR3 sequence is 15 residues long. Between the trimmed V and J ends, which lost 7 bases and 2 bases, there was a span of 15 bases.

CDR3 in amino acids: CASSQDRGRTGELFF. Here the CDR3 DNA reads TGCGCCAGCAGCCAAGACAGGGGGCGAACCGGGGAGCTGTTTTTT. The rearrangement uses TRBV4-3 and TRBJ2-2; TRBD1 agrees at 8 bases. The CDR3 length is 15 residues. Germline V CDR1 and CDR2: LGHNA, YSLEER. Germline trimming cut 0 bases from V and 5 bases from J; bases unmatched to any gene: 2.

The rearrangement links TRBV6-6 to TRBJ1-1; D remains ambiguous. Deletions cut 8 bases from V and 2 bases from J, with 18 bases between. CDR1 and CDR2 (germline): MNHNY, SVGAGI (reference sequence). This CDR3 comprises 15 residues. This CDR3 reads CASGSRRTTNTEAFF. CDR3 sequence (DNA): TGTGCCAGCGGCTCAAGACGGACTACAAACACTGAAGCTTTCTTT.

V gene TRBV5-6 combines with J gene TRBJ2-1; perhaps TRBD2 as D (5 bases). The V and J ends lost 1 base and 3 bases respectively, with 8 bases between them. This CDR3 region has 14 residues. CDR1 SGHDT and CDR2 YYEEEE come from the germline V gene. CDR3 sequence: CASSLFGDYNEQFF. In DNA form, the CDR3 reads TGTGCCAGCAGCTTGTTCGGGGACTACAATGAGCAGTTCTTC.

The J gene is TRBJ1-2, the V gene TRBV3-1 (or the pseudogene TRBV3-2); possibly TRBD1 for D (5 bases). V lost 3 bases and J lost 3, with 11 bases in between. The CDR3 is 14 amino acids. Germline assignment: CDR1 LGHDT and CDR2 YNNKEL (reference sequence). CDR3 in amino acids: CASSHSMTDYGYTF. As DNA, the CDR3 is TGTGCCAGCAGCCATTCAATGACAGACTATGGCTACACCTTC.

The chain carries TRBV2 and TRBJ1-2; tentatively, D is TRBD1 (6 bases). The CDR3 length is 13 residues. Looked up from germline, CDR1 is SNHLY and CDR2 is FYNNEI. V lost 4 bases, J lost 6 bases, and 12 bases lay in between. The CDR3 loop is CASSARQADGYTF. The CDR3 DNA is TGTGCCAGCAGTGCCCGACAGGCAGATGGCTACACCTTC. The entire variable domain, with the rest obtained from reference TRBV2 and TRBJ1-2, is as follows: EPEVTQTPSHQVTQMGQEVILRCVPISNHLYFYWYRQILGQKVEFLVSFYNNEISEKSEIFDDQFSVERPDGSNFTLKIRSTKLEDSAMYFCASSARQADGYTFGSGTRLTVV.

The chain couples TRBV19 to TRBJ1-3; D uncertain. The CDR3 contains 14 residues. Trimming took off 3 bases at V and 0 bases at J, with 6 bases between the two ends. CDR1 and CDR2 (germline): LNHDA, SQIVND (reference sequence). This CDR3 is CASSIRNSGNTIYF. The CDR3 DNA sequence: TGTGCCAGTAGTATCCGTAACTCTGGAAACACCATATATTTT.

J is TRBJ2-1 and V is TRBV3-1 (or the pseudogene TRBV3-2); 10 bases are shared with TRBD2. Trimming took 4 bases from V and 12 from J; bases not matched to a gene: 3. This CDR3 is 12 amino acids long. Germline lookup yields CDR1 LGHDT and CDR2 YNNKEL (reference sequence). CDR3 protein: CASSPLAGGQFF. DNA for the CDR3: TGTGCCAGCAGCCCGTTAGCGGGGGGGCAGTTCTTC.

The chain has TRBV9 and TRBJ2-3, with D perhaps TRBD2 (6 bases). The V end lost 4 bases, the J end lost 0 bases, and 15 bases lay between the germline ends. CDR3 length: 16 amino acids. From germline, CDR1 is SGDLS and CDR2 YYNGEE. CDR3 coding DNA: TGTGCCAGCAGCTCATATCCGGGACTCAGCACAGATACGCAGTATTTT. Translating gives CASSSYPGLSTDTQYF.

By its share, this clone is medium-sized. The chain is built from TRBV2 and TRBJ1-4; no clear D gene. Germline values: CDR1 SNHLY, CDR2 FYNNEI. The CDR3 sequence is 14 residues long. Trimming pared 8 bases from V and 7 bases from J, leaving 17 bases between. This CDR3 reads CASFRGQASEKLFF. The CDR3 bases are TGTGCCAGCTTCAGAGGGCAGGCAAGTGAAAAACTGTTTTTT.

The rearrangement uses TRBV11-3 and TRBJ1-2, with D possibly matching TRBD1 (6 bases). Germline loops: CDR1 SGHNT, CDR2 YENEEA. Trimming stripped 6 bases from V and 3 bases from J, with 8 bases between. The CDR3 has 12 residues. The DNA for the CDR3 is TGTGCCAGCAGTGAGGGGGACTATGGCTACACCTTC. Protein: CASSEGDYGYTF.

The chain is built from TRBV6-6 and TRBJ1-3; 9 nucleotides align to TRBD1. The CDR3 contains 17 residues. The germline V gene has CDR1 MNHNY and CDR2 SVGAGI (reference sequence). Trimming removed 5 bases from V and 9 bases from J; junction bases left unmatched: 17. CDR3 sequence reads: CASSPRYPGQGVTTIYF. The CDR3 coding sequence is TGTGCCAGCAGTCCCAGGTATCCGGGACAGGGAGTGACCACCATATATTTT.